This TCR beta chain was recorded in a study of glioma-infiltrating T cells after dendritic cell vaccination. Study at large: Patients had newly diagnosed or recurrent glioblastoma and received dendritic cell vaccines.

The PCR used 60 V beta and 13 J beta primers. This table comes from immunoSEQ multiplex PCR, and its TCRdb copy is limited to in-frame clones, with some not included. This sample has around 72,000 clones, with roughly 79% found just once. PBMC were collected before vaccination, two weeks after the third vaccination, and at progression. Study outcomes and limitations: No direct clonality-survival link was found; a diverse polyclonal response may matter.

This clone was picked up a small number of times. The antigen remains undetermined. CDR1 is MNHEY and CDR2 is SVGAGI in the germline V gene. CDR3 length: 14 residues. The V segment lost 9 bases and the J segment 2 bases; nucleotides outside the gene matches: 3. Sequencing was performed on blood, taken before dendritic cell vaccination. The sequence came from a human donor with glioblastoma. The rearrangement links TRBV6-5 to TRBJ2-2; 10 bases align to TRBD2. The CDR3, as DNA: TGTGCCAGTAAGCGGGGGGGAAACACCGGGGAGCTGTTTTTT. Its translation: CASKRGGNTGELFF.